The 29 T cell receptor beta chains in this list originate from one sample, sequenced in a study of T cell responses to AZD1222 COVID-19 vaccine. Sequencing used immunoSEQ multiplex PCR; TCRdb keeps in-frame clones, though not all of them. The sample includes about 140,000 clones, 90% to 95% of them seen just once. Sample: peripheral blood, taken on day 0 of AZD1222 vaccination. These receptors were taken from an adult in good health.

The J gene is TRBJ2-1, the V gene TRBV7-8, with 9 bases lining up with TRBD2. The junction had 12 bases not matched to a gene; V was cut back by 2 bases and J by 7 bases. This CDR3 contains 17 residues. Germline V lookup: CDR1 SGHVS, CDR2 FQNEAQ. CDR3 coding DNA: TGTGCCAGCAGCTTAAGACTAGCGGTCGGAGGGGCAAATGAGCAGTTCTTC. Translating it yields CASSLRLAVGGANEQFF. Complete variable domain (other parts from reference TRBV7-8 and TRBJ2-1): GAGVSQSPRYKVAKRGQDVALRCDPISGHVSLFWYQQALGQGPEFLTYFQNEAQLDKSGLPSDRFFAERPEGSVSTLKIQRTQQEDSAVYLCASSLRLAVGGANEQFFGPGTRLTVL.

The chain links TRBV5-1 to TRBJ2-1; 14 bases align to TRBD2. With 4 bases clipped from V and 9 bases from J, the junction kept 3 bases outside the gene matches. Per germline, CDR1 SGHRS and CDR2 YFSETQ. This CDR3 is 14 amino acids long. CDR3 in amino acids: CASSGGLAGVEQFF. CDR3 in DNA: TGCGCCAGCAGCGGGGGACTAGCGGGAGTTGAGCAGTTCTTC.

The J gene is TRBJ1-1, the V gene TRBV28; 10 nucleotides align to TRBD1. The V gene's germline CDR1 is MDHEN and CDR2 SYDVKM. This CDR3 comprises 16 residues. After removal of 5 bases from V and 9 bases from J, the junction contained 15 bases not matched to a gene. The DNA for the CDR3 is TGTGCCAGCAGTCCAACCTCCGGGACAGGGGTTCGGAAAGCTTTCTTT. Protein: CASSPTSGTGVRKAFF.

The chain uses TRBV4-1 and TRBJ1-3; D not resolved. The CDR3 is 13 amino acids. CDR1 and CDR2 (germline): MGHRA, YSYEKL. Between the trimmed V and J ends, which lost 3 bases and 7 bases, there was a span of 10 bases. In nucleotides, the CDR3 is TGCGCCAGCAGCCAGGTTCTTGGGAACACCATATATTTT. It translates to CASSQVLGNTIYF.

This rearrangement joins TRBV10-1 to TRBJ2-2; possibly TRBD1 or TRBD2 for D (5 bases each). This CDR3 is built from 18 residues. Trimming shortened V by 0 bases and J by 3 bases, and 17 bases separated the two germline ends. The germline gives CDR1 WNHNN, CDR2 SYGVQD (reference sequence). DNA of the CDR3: TGCGCCAGCAGTGAGTCTCAGTGGGGACGGCCTCACACCGGGGAGCTGTTTTTT. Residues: CASSESQWGRPHTGELFF.

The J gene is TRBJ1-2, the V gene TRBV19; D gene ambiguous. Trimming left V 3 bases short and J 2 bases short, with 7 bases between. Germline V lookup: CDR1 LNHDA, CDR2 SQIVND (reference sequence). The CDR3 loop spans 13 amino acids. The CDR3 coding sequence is TGTGCCAGTAGTATGACAAAAAACTATGGCTACACCTTC. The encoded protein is CASSMTKNYGYTF.

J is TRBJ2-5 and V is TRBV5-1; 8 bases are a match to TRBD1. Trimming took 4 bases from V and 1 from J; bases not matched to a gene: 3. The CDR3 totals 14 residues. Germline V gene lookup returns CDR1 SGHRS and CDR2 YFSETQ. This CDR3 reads CASSTDRVQETQYF. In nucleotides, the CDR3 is TGCGCCAGCAGCACGGACAGGGTCCAAGAGACCCAGTACTTC.

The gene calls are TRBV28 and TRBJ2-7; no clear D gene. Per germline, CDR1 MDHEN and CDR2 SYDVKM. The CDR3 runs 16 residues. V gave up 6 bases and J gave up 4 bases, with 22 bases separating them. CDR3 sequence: CASRERTAPIGYEQYF. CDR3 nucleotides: TGTGCCAGCAGAGAACGTACCGCCCCCATAGGTTACGAGCAGTACTTC. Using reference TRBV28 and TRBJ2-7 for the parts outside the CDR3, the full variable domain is DVKVTQSSRYLVKRTGEKVFLECVQDMDHENMFWYRQDPGLGLRLIYFSYDVKMKEKGDIPEGYSVSREKKERFSLILESASTNQTSMYLCASRERTAPIGYEQYFGPGTRLTVT.

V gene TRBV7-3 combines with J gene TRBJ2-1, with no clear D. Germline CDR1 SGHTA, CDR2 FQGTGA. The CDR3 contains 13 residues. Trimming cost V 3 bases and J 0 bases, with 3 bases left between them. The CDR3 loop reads CASSFTSYNEQFF. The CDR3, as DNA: TGTGCCAGCAGCTTTACCTCCTACAATGAGCAGTTCTTC.

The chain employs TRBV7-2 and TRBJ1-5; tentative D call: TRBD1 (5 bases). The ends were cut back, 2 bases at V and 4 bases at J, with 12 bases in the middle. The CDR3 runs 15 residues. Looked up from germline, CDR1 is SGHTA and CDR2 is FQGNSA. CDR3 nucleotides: TGTGCCAGCAGCTTACAGGTGACAGAAAATCAGCCCCAGCATTTT. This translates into CASSLQVTENQPQHF.

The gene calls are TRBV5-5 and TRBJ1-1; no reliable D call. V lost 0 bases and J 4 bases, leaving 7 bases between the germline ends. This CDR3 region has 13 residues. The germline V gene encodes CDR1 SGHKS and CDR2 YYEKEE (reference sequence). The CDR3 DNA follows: TGTGCCAGCAGCTTGGTGGGTAGCACTGAAGCTTTCTTT. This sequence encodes CASSLVGSTEAFF.

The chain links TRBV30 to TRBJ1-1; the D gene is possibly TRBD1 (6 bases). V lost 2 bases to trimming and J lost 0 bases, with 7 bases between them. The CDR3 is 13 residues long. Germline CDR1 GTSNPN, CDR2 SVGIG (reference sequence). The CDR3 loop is CAWSQGMNTEAFF. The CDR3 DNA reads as TGTGCCTGGAGTCAGGGGATGAACACTGAAGCTTTCTTT.

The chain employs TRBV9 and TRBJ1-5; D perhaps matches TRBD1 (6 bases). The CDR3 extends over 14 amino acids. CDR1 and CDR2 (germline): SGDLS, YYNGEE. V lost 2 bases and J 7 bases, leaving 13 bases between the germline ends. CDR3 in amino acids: CASSVSGDKQPQHF. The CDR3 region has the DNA TGTGCCAGCAGCGTGTCAGGGGACAAGCAGCCCCAGCATTTT.

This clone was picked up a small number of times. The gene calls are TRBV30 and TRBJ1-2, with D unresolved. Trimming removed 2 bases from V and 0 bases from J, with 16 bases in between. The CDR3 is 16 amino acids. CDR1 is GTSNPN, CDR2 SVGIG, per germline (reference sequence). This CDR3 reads CAWSFRTGDPNYGYTF. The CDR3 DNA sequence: TGTGCCTGGAGTTTTAGGACCGGGGATCCTAACTATGGCTACACCTTC. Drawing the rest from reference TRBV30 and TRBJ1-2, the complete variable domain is SQTIHQWPATLVQPVGSPLSLECTVEGTSNPNLYWYRQAAGRGLQLLFYSVGIGQISSEVPQNLSASRPQDRQFILSSKKLLLSDSGFYLCAWSFRTGDPNYGYTFGSGTRLTVV.

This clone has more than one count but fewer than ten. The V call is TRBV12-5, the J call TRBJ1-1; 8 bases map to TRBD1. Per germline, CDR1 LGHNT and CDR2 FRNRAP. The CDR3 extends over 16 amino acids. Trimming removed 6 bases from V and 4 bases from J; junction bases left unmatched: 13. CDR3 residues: CASGFPRGLGGTEAFF. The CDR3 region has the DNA TGTGCTAGTGGCTTTCCCAGGGGGCTTGGGGGCACTGAAGCTTTCTTT.

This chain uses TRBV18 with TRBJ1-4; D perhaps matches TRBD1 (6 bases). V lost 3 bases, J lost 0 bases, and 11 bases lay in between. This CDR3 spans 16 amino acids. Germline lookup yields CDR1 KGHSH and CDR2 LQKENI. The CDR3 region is CASSPRTDATNEKLFF. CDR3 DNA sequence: TGTGCCAGCTCACCGCGGACAGACGCAACTAATGAAAAACTGTTTTTT.

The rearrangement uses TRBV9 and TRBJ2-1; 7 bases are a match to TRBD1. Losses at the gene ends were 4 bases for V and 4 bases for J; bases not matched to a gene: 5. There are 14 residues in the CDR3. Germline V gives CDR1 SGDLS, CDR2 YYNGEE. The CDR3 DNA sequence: TGTGCCAGCAGCAGACAGGGCGGATACAATGAGCAGTTCTTC. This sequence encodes CASSRQGGYNEQFF.

CDR3 in DNA: TGTGCCAGCAGCCCCGGGACTAGGTCCTACGAGCAGTACTTC. This encodes CASSPGTRSYEQYF. The chain carries TRBV3-1 (or the pseudogene TRBV3-2) and TRBJ2-7; 8 bases line up with TRBD2. With V trimmed by 4 bases and J by 1 base, 3 bases remained unmatched. The CDR3 is 14 amino acids. Germline CDR1 and CDR2: LGHDT and YNNKEL (reference sequence).

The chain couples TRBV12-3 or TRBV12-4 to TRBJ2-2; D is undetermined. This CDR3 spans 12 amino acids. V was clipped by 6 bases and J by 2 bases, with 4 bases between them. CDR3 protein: CASRINTGELFF. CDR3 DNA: TGTGCCAGCAGGATTAACACCGGGGAGCTGTTTTTT.

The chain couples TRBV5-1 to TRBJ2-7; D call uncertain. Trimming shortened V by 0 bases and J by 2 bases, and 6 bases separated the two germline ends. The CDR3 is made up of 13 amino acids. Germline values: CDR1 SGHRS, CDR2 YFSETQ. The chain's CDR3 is CASSLDLTYEQYF. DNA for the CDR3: TGCGCCAGCAGCTTGGACCTAACCTACGAGCAGTACTTC.

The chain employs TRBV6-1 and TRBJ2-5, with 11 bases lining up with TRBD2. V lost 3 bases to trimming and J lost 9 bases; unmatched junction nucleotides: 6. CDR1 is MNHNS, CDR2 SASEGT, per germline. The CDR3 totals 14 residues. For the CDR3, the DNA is TGTGCCAGCAGTGATAGCGGGGGGGCCGGGGCCCAGTACTTC. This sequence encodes CASSDSGGAGAQYF.

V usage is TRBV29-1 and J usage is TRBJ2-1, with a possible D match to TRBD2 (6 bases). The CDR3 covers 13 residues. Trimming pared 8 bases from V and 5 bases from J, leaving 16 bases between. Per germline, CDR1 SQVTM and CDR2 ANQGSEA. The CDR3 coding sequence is TGCAGCACCTATCCGGGACTCGACAATGAGCAGTTCTTC. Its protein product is CSTYPGLDNEQFF.

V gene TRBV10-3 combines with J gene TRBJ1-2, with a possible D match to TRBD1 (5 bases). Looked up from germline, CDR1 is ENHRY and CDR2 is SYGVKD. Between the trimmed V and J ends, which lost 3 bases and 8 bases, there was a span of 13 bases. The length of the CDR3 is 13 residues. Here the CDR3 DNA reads TGTGCCATCAGTGAACAGACAGTCGCCGGCTACACCTTC. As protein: CAISEQTVAGYTF.

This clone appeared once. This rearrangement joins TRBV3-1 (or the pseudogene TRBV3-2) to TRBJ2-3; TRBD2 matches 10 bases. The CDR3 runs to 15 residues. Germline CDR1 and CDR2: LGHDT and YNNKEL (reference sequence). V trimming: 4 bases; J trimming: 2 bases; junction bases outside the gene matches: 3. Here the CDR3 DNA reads TGTGCCAGCAGCCTACTAGCGGGGAACACAGATACGCAGTATTTT. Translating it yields CASSLLAGNTDTQYF.

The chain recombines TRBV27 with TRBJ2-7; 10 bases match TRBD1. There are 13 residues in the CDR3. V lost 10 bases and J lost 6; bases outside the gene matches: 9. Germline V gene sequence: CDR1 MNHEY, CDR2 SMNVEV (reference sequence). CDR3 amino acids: CATLRTGGGEQYF. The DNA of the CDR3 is TGTGCCACCCTAAGGACAGGGGGAGGCGAGCAGTACTTC.

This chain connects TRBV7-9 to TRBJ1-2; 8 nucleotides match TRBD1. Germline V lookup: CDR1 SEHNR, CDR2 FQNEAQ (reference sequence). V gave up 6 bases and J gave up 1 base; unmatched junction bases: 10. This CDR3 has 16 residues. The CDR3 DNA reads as TGTGCCAGCAGATTGGACAGGGCTCTTAGTAACTATGGCTACACCTTC. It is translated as CASRLDRALSNYGYTF. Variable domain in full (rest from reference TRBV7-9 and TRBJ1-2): DTGVSQNPRHKITKRGQNVTFRCDPISEHNRLYWYRQTLGQGPEFLTYFQNEAQLEKSRLLSDRFSAERPKGSFSTLEIQRTEQGDSAMYLCASRLDRALSNYGYTFGSGTRLTVV.

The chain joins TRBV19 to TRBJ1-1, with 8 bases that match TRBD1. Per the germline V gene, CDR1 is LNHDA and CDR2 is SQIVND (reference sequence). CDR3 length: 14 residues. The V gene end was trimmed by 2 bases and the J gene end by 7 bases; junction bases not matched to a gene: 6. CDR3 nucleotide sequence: TGTGCCAGTAGTATAAGTGGCGGACAGGGTGAAGCTTTCTTT. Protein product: CASSISGGQGEAFF.

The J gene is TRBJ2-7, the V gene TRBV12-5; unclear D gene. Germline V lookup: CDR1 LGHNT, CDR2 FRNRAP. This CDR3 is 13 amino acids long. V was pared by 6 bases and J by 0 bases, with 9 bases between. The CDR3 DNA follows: TGTGCTAGTGGGTTCAAAGGCTCCTACGAGCAGTACTTC. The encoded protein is CASGFKGSYEQYF. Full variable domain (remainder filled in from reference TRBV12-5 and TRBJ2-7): DARVTQTPRHKVTEMGQEVTMRCQPILGHNTVFWYRQTMMQGLELLAYFRNRAPLDDSGMPKDRFSAEMPDATLATLKIQPSEPRDSAVYFCASGFKGSYEQYFGPGTRLTVT.

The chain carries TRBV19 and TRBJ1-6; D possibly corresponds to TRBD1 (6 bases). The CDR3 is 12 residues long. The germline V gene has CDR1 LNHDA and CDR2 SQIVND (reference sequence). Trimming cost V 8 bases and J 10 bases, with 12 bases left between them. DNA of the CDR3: TGTGCCAGTTCAGGGGTCGGATCACCCCTCCACTTT. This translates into CASSGVGSPLHF.